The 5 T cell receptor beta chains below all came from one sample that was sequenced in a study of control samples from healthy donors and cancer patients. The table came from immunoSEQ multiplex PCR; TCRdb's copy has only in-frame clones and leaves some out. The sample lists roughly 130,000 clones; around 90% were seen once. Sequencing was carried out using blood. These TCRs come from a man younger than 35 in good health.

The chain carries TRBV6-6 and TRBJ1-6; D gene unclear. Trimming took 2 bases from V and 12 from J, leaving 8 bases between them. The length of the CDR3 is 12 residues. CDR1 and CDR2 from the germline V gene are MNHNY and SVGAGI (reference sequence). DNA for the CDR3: TGTGCCAGCAGTTACGTGGGTGAACCCCTCCACTTT. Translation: CASSYVGEPLHF.

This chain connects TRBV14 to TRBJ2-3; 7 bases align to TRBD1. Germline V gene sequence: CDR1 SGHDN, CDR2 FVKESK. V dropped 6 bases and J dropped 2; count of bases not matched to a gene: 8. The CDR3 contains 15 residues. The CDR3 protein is CASRLAQGNTDTQYF. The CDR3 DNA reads TGTGCCAGCAGGCTGGCACAGGGGAACACAGATACGCAGTATTTT.

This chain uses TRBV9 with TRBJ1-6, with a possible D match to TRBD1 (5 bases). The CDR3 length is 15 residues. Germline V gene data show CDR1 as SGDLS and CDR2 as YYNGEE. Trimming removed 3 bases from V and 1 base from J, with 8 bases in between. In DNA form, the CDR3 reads TGTGCCAGCAGCGCCGGACATTCCTATAATTCACCCCTCCACTTT. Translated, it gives CASSAGHSYNSPLHF.

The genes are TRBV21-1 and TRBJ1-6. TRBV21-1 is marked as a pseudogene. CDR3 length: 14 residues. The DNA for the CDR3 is TGTGCCAGCAGCAACCGGCAGCATAATTCACCCCTCCACTTT. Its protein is CASSNRQHNSPLHF.

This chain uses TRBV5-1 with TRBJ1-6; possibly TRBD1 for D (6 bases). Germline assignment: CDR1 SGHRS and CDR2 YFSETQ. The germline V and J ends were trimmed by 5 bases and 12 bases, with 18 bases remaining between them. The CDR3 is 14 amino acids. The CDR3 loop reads CASRISGDKEPLHF. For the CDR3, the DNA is TGCGCCAGCAGGATCTCAGGGGATAAGGAACCCCTCCACTTT.